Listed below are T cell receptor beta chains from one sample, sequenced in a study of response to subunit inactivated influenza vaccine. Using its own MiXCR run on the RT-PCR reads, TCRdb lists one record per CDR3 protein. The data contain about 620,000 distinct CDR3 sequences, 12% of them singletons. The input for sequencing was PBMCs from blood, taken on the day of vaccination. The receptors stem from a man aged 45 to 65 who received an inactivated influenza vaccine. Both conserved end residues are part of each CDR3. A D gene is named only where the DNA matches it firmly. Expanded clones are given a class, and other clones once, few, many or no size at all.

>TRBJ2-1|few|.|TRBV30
CALYVRNEQFF
TGTGCCTTGTACGTGCGCAATGAGCAGTTCTTC
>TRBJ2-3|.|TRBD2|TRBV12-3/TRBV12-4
CASSSVAGVGTDTQYF
TGTGCCAGCAGTTCGGTAGCGGGGGTCGGCACAGATACGCAGTATTTT
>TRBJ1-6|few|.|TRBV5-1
CASSPGTGLYNSPLHF
TGCGCCAGCAGCCCCGGGACCGGCCTTTATAATTCACCCCTCCACTTT
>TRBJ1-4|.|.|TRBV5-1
CASSGTGQPPEKLFF
TGCGCCAGCAGCGGGACTGGACAGCCACCTGAAAAACTGTTTTTT
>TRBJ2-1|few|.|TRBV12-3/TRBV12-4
CASSLWPNVQFF
TGTGCCAGCAGTTTATGGCCTAATGTGCAGTTCTTC
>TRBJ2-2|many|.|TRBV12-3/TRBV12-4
CASSLNYPLNTGELFF
TGTGCCAGCAGTTTGAATTACCCCTTGAACACCGGGGAGCTGTTTTTT
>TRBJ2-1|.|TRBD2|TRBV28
CASSLLAGEWNEQFF
TGTGCCAGCAGTTTGCTGGCGGGGGAGTGGAATGAGCAGTTCTTC
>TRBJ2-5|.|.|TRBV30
CAWSHHQGETQYF
TGTGCCTGGAGTCACCACCAAGGCGAGACCCAGTACTTC
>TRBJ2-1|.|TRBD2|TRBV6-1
CASREAGRSSYNEQFF
TGTGCCAGCAGAGAAGCGGGACGAAGCTCCTACAATGAGCAGTTCTTC
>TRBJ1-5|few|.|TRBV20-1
CSASYQGRHSNQPQHF
TGCAGTGCTAGTTACCAGGGGAGACATAGCAATCAGCCCCAGCATTTT
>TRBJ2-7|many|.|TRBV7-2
CASSLSAVMGSYEQYF
TGTGCCAGCAGTCTCTCTGCGGTTATGGGATCCTACGAGCAGTACTTC
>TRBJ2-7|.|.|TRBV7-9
CASSLASTSSYEQYF
TGTGCCAGCAGCTTAGCGTCCACGAGCTCCTACGAGCAGTACTTC
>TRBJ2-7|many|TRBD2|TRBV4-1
CASSQDERTRSYEQYF
TGCGCCAGCAGCCAAGATGAGAGGACTAGATCCTACGAGCAGTACTTC
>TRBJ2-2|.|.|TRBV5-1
CASSSMDTGTGELFF
TGCGCCAGCAGCTCAATGGATACAGGGACCGGGGAGCTGTTTTTT
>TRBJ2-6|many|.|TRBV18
CASSPIPGANVLTF
TGTGCCAGCTCACCAATCCCTGGGGCCAACGTCCTGACTTTC
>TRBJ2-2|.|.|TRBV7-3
CASSRTSGATGELFF
TGTGCCAGCAGCCGTACCTCGGGTGCCACCGGGGAGCTGTTTTTT
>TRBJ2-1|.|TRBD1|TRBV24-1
CATSVQGPYNEQFF
TGTGCCACCAGTGTACAGGGGCCCTACAATGAGCAGTTCTTC
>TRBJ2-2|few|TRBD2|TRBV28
CASRRGGSTGELFF
TGTGCCAGCAGGCGGGGGGGTAGCACCGGGGAGCTGTTTTTT
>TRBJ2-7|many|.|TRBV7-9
CASSPGTGFYEQYF
TGTGCCAGCAGCCCCGGTACGGGGTTCTACGAGCAGTACTTC
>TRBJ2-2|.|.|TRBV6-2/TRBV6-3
CASSYSSAGGYTGELFF
TGTGCCAGCAGTTACAGCTCGGCAGGGGGGTACACCGGGGAGCTGTTTTTT
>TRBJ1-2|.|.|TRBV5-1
CASSLDITYTF
TGCGCCAGCAGCTTGGACATCACCTACACCTTC
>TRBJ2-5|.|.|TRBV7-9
CASSLANDQAQYF
TGTGCCAGCAGCTTAGCGAACGATCAGGCCCAGTACTTC
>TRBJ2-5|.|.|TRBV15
CATSRVGGRHGETQYF
TGTGCCACCAGCAGAGTTGGGGGGCGTCATGGAGAGACCCAGTACTTC
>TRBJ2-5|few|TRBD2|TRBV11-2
CASSTGWLAGVWETQYF
TGTGCCAGCAGCACTGGGTGGCTAGCGGGAGTCTGGGAGACCCAGTACTTC
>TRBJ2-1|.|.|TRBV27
CASRGSPVNEQFF
TGTGCCAGCAGAGGAAGCCCCGTCAATGAGCAGTTCTTC
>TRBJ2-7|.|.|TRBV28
CASSSGLPGEHEQYF
TGTGCCAGCAGTTCGGGACTGCCCGGGGAGCACGAGCAGTACTTC
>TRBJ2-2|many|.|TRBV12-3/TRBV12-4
CASSFVTSFAGELFF
TGTGCCAGCAGTTTCGTGACTAGTTTTGCCGGGGAGCTGTTTTTT
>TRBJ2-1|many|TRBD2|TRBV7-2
CASSLALSGTYNEQFF
TGTGCCAGCAGCTTAGCGCTTAGCGGGACTTACAATGAGCAGTTCTTC
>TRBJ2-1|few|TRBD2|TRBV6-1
CASSPGLAGWVEQFF
TGTGCCAGCAGTCCCGGTTTAGCGGGATGGGTTGAGCAGTTCTTC
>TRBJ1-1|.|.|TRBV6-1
CASSEVGYPLNTEAFF
TGTGCCAGCAGTGAAGTGGGCTACCCCCTGAACACTGAAGCTTTCTTT
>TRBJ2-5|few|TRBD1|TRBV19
CASSQGASETQYF
TGTGCCAGTAGTCAGGGGGCGTCGGAGACCCAGTACTTC
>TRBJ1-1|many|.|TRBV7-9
CASSMLVNTEAFF
TGTGCCAGCAGCATGTTGGTGAACACTGAAGCTTTCTTT
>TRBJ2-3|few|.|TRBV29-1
CSVELYTDTQYF
TGCAGCGTTGAACTATACACAGATACGCAGTATTTT
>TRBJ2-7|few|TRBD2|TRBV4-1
CASSQAGLAANVYEQYF
TGCGCCAGCAGCCAAGCGGGCCTAGCGGCTAACGTCTACGAGCAGTACTTC
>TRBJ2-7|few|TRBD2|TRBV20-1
CSARAGGSAYEQYF
TGCAGTGCTAGAGCCGGGGGGTCGGCGTACGAGCAGTACTTC
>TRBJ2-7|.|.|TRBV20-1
CSAEPGRGSYEQYF
TGCAGTGCAGAACCGGGACGGGGCAGCTACGAGCAGTACTTC